These 8 T cell receptor beta chains were sequenced from one sample in a study of cytomegalovirus exposure and HLA in healthy donors. 13 Jbeta primers and 60 Vbeta primers were used for the PCR. Profiling relied on immunoSEQ multiplex PCR, and the TCRdb table lists in-frame clones only, not all of them. The data hold about 98,000 clones, with about four fifths observed a single time. Source material: PBMCs. The receptor set was obtained from a man between 18 and 29 years old in good health and CMV-seropositive.

CDR3 nucleotide sequence: TGTGCCAGCAGCTTAGCACCGTACAGGGTCCACGAGCAGTACTTC. Amino acids: CASSLAPYRVHEQYF. The chain uses TRBV7-9 and TRBJ2-7; perhaps TRBD1 as D (6 bases). The CDR3 runs to 15 residues. Germline V gives CDR1 SEHNR, CDR2 FQNEAQ (reference sequence). V was shortened by 0 bases and J by 5 bases, with 14 bases between the two germline ends.

This chain links TRBV7-9 with TRBJ2-5; TRBD2 might be the D (5 bases). The V gene's germline CDR1 is SEHNR and CDR2 FQNEAQ (reference sequence). The germline V and J ends were trimmed by 1 base and 4 bases, with 13 bases remaining between them. This CDR3 has 15 amino acids. CDR3 in amino acids: CASSLVPLARETQYF. DNA for the CDR3: TGTGCCAGCAGCTTAGTCCCCCTAGCTCGAGAGACCCAGTACTTC.

The rearrangement joins TRBV19 to TRBJ2-3; 8 bases are shared with TRBD1. Trimming removed 5 bases from V and 0 bases from J; junction bases left unmatched: 4. CDR3 length equals 15 residues. The germline V gene encodes CDR1 LNHDA and CDR2 SQIVND (reference sequence). The CDR3 DNA follows: TGTGCCAGTAGTGTCCAGGGGGCCAGCACAGATACGCAGTATTTT. Amino acids: CASSVQGASTDTQYF.

The genes are TRBV6-5 and TRBJ1-4; 7 positions match TRBD1. V lost 6 bases and J lost 5; bases outside the gene matches: 6. The CDR3 covers 14 residues. In germline, CDR1 is MNHEY, CDR2 SVGAGI. CDR3 residues: CASRRDRRNEKLFF. The CDR3 DNA reads TGTGCCAGCAGACGGGACAGACGGAATGAAAAACTGTTTTTT.

This rearrangement joins TRBV2 to TRBJ1-5; 10 nucleotides line up with TRBD1. The germline CDR1 and CDR2 sequences are SNHLY and FYNNEI. The V segment lost 8 bases and the J segment 6 bases; nucleotides outside the gene matches: 7. The CDR3 loop spans 14 amino acids. The CDR3 DNA reads as TGTGCCAGCGCCGGGACAGGGGACGGTCAGCCCCAGCATTTT. It specifies CASAGTGDGQPQHF.

V usage is TRBV5-1 and J usage is TRBJ1-6, with D unresolved. This CDR3 region has 14 residues. Germline V CDR1 and CDR2: SGHRS, YFSETQ. V gave up 4 bases and J gave up 9 bases, with 14 bases separating them. The CDR3 DNA is TGCGCCAGCAGCGACAATACCCGGGGTTCACCCCTCCACTTT. Protein product: CASSDNTRGSPLHF.

The chain recombines TRBV28 with TRBJ1-4; no clear D. V gave up 3 bases and J gave up 3 bases, with 14 bases separating them. CDR1 MDHEN and CDR2 SYDVKM come from the germline V gene. The CDR3 runs to 16 residues. The chain's CDR3 is CASSFMRDRANEKLFF. The CDR3 DNA reads TGTGCCAGCAGTTTTATGAGGGATCGGGCTAATGAAAAACTGTTTTTT.

This chain uses TRBV5-1 with TRBJ2-5; 7 nucleotides agree with TRBD1. The V gene end was trimmed by 0 bases and the J gene end by 0 bases; junction bases not matched to a gene: 8. The CDR3 is made up of 17 amino acids. CDR1 SGHRS and CDR2 YFSETQ come from the germline V gene. CDR3 residues: CASSLEAGTVYQETQYF. The CDR3 region has the DNA TGCGCCAGCAGCTTGGAAGCCGGGACAGTGTACCAAGAGACCCAGTACTTC.